This T cell receptor beta chain was recorded in a study of T cells in Graves' hyperthyroidism and ophthalmopathy. Deletions cut 5 bases from V and 3 bases from J, with 14 bases between. The CDR3 has 14 residues. Germline V CDR1 and CDR2: MDHEN, SYDVKM. Template material for amplifying TCR beta CDR3 regions consisted of RNA transcripts. HTBI primers were the set used in a first-round RT-PCR of the TCR CDR3. TCRdb analysed the multiplex PCR reads with MiXCR anew, one entry per CDR3 protein. The data show approximately 400,000 distinct CDR3 sequences, 15% to 18% seen once. Sequencing used blood. The chain links TRBV28 to TRBJ2-7; possibly TRBD1 or TRBD2 for D (5 bases each). This receptor was identified in a woman aged 18-29 years with Graves' hyperthyroidism that later progressed to Graves' ophthalmopathy. CDR3 bases: TGTGCCAGCAGTCCCCGGGACGCCTTCTACGAGCAGTACTTC. The encoded protein is CASSPRDAFYEQYF.